Listed here are 10 T cell receptor beta chains from one sample, sequenced in a study of blood T cell repertoires in COVID-19. Assay: immunoSEQ multiplex PCR; the TCRdb copy retains only in-frame clones and omits some. The sample holds 15,000 to 20,000 clones, approximately 86% seen once. The sample taken for sequencing was peripheral blood. The receptor set was obtained from a human donor in a cohort sampled during active COVID-19.

J is TRBJ1-1 and V is TRBV10-3; 8 bases match TRBD1. The junction had 5 bases not matched to a gene; V was cut back by 6 bases and J by 5 bases. CDR3 length: 13 residues. Germline CDR1 ENHRY, CDR2 SYGVKD. CDR3 DNA: TGTGCCATCAGCCAGACAGGGGTGACTGAAGCTTTCTTT. It specifies CAISQTGVTEAFF.

The chain links TRBV30 to TRBJ1-5; D not resolved. The CDR3 has 17 amino acids. Germline CDR1 and CDR2: GTSNPN and SVGIG (reference sequence). V lost 3 bases and J lost 7, with 25 bases in between. The CDR3 sequence: CAWSTYPRHRDSQPQHF. As DNA, the CDR3 is TGTGCCTGGAGCACTTACCCCCGGCACAGAGATTCACAGCCCCAGCATTTT.

The CDR3 spells CASSRLAAHNEQFF. The CDR3 nucleotides read TGTGCCAGCAGCCGACTAGCGGCCCACAATGAGCAGTTCTTC. This rearrangement joins TRBV3-1 (or the pseudogene TRBV3-2) to TRBJ2-1, with 9 positions matching TRBD2. Germline V gene sequence: CDR1 LGHDT, CDR2 YNNKEL (reference sequence). CDR3 length: 14 amino acids. V shed 4 bases and J 5 bases; nucleotides not matched to a gene: 3.

The chain couples TRBV3-1 (or the pseudogene TRBV3-2) to TRBJ1-1, with D unclear. The V gene's germline CDR1 is LGHDT and CDR2 YNNKEL (reference sequence). With 0 bases removed from V and 1 base from J, the gap between germline ends came to 3 bases. The CDR3 loop spans 13 amino acids. The CDR3 DNA follows: TGTGCCAGCAGCCAAGATCAGAACACTGAAGCTTTCTTT. Its translation is CASSQDQNTEAFF.

V and J are TRBV7-6 and TRBJ2-4; 9 positions agree with TRBD1. The V segment lost 4 bases and the J segment 3 bases; nucleotides outside the gene matches: 10. CDR3 length equals 17 residues. CDR1 is SGHVS and CDR2 is FNYEAQ in the germline V gene. This chain's CDR3 is CASSWVQGARGKNIQYF. CDR3 nucleotides: TGTGCCAGCAGCTGGGTACAGGGGGCGAGGGGCAAAAACATTCAGTACTTC. Using reference TRBV7-6 and TRBJ2-4 for the parts outside the CDR3, the full variable domain is GAGVSQSPRYKVTKRGQDVALRCDPISGHVSLYWYRQALGQGPEFLTYFNYEAQQDKSGLPNDRFSAERPEGSISTLTIQRTEQRDSAMYRCASSWVQGARGKNIQYFGAGTRLSVL.

V gene TRBV24-1 combines with J gene TRBJ2-3; 10 bases line up with TRBD2. V lost 3 bases to trimming and J lost 4 bases; unmatched junction nucleotides: 12. The CDR3 has 18 residues. Germline values: CDR1 KGHDR, CDR2 SFDVKD. The CDR3 bases are TGTGCCACCAGTGATCCGAGCGGGAGGGCCAAATTCGCAGATACGCAGTATTTT. Translating gives CATSDPSGRAKFADTQYF.

The rearrangement uses TRBV11-3 and TRBJ2-5; 8 nucleotides match TRBD2. Germline assignment: CDR1 SGHNT and CDR2 YENEEA. V gave up 5 bases and J gave up 2 bases; unmatched junction bases: 7. The CDR3 runs to 15 residues. The DNA for the CDR3 is TGTGCCAGCAGCGCGGCCGGGACTAGTCAAGAGACCCAGTACTTC. Its translation: CASSAAGTSQETQYF. Looking up the rest from reference TRBV11-3 and TRBJ2-5 gives the full variable domain: EAGVVQSPRYKIIEKKQPVAFWCNPISGHNTLYWYLQNLGQGPELLIRYENEEAVDDSQLPKDRFSAERLKGVDSTLKIQPAELGDSAVYLCASSAAGTSQETQYFGPGTRLLVL.

The rearrangement uses TRBV3-1 (or the pseudogene TRBV3-2) and TRBJ1-4; 8 bases fit TRBD1. The germline V gene has CDR1 LGHDT and CDR2 YNNKEL (reference sequence). This CDR3 is 16 amino acids long. The junction had 7 bases not matched to a gene; V was cut back by 1 base and J by 6 bases. The CDR3 DNA sequence: TGTGCCAGCAGCCAAGCTTACAGGGGGGCGGATGAAAAACTGTTTTTT. Amino acid sequence: CASSQAYRGADEKLFF.

V is TRBV6-2 or TRBV6-3 and J is TRBJ1-2; maybe TRBD1 (5 bases). Germline loops: CDR1 MNHEY, CDR2 SVGEGT. The CDR3 has 15 amino acids. The germline V and J ends were trimmed by 1 base and 4 bases, with 13 bases remaining between them. In nucleotides, the CDR3 is TGTGCCAGCAGTTACTGGGGGGGGGTTTTCTATGGCTACACCTTC. It codes for CASSYWGGVFYGYTF.

V and J are TRBV7-8 and TRBJ2-2; possible D gene TRBD2, 6 bases. There are 15 residues in the CDR3. V was trimmed by 3 bases and J by 2 bases, leaving 10 bases between them. Germline loops: CDR1 SGHVS, CDR2 FQNEAQ. CDR3 in amino acids: CASSLPGLNTGELFF. CDR3 DNA: TGTGCCAGCAGCTTGCCGGGACTTAACACCGGGGAGCTGTTTTTT.